Given below is one T cell receptor (beta chain) in context. Its target is unknown. The repertoire was sequenced with immunoSEQ multiplex PCR; TCRdb's copy has only in-frame clones and lacks some. Seen here are 43,000 or so clones, around 84% observed once, and the top ten hold around 15%. The data were obtained in a study of PD-L1 blockade in urothelial cancer. CDR1 and CDR2 from the germline V gene are SGHRS and YFSETQ. The CDR3 totals 16 residues. Deletions cut 3 bases from V and 2 bases from J, with 16 bases between. As to time point: pretreatment peripheral blood. It was locally advanced or metastatic urothelial carcinoma that patients had. Study conclusions and caveats: A pretreatment blood TCR clonality that fell below the median predicted better progression-free and overall survival. Clones that were tumor-associated expanded more in the blood of durable-benefit patients at 3 weeks.

The sample was PBMCs, taken around atezolizumab (anti-PD-L1) treatment. The J gene is TRBJ2-3, the V gene TRBV5-1; D possibly corresponds to TRBD2 (7 bases). The receptor was isolated from a man aged 55 to 70 with urothelial cancer. CDR3 sequence reads: CASSSGGGGITDTQYF. CDR3 DNA sequence: TGCGCCAGCAGCTCAGGAGGGGGGGGAATCACAGATACGCAGTATTTT.